Reported below is one T cell receptor (beta chain). This clonotype is regarded as medium-sized (0.01 to 0.1%). No antigen is known for it. Base quality data are lacking; no much larger clone is found one base away. Library preparation used PCR. DNA from cultured CD4+ T cells underwent TCR sequencing with the Oncomine TCR Beta short-read assay at the Johns Hopkins FTIC core. The QIAamp micro DNA kit was used to extract genomic DNA from the cultured CD4+ T cells. Oncomine TCR Beta libraries from cultured CD4+ T cells were pooled with unique dual indexes and sequenced on an Illumina iSeq 100. The paper's processing steps were these. Non-productive sequences were filtered out, and CDR3s that did not start with C, did not end with F or W, or were shorter than 7 amino acids were discarded. The MANAFEST web application identified antigen-specific clonotypes by comparing peptide-stimulated wells against reference wells and other culture wells. Positive clones required FDR below 0.05, an odds ratio above 5, and productive frequency above 0.1% in at least two of three replicate wells. Clonotypes that were significantly expanded in both SARS-CoV-2 spike wells and at least one common cold coronavirus spike condition were defined as cross-reactive. Levenshtein distances (stringdist) and unrooted phylogenetic trees (ape) in R version 3.6.1 were used to assess CDR3 homology. TCRdb trimmed the raw reads at Q25, called clones with MiXCR and kept productive beta chains. Every distinct CDR3 protein forms one entry, paired with its most common genes and DNA. The V and J calls were not made by the authors but by TCRdb's processing. For this sample the table gives about 14,000 distinct CDR3 sequences, of which roughly 30% were detected only once. Around 9.6% of the sample comes from the top ten.

The sample belongs to a study of vaccination and CD4 T cells after COVID-19 (dated by TCRdb to between 2022 and 2023). General notes on the study: SARS-CoV-2 positivity had been established in the convalescent patients by nasal swab PCR, and mild disease was recorded in nine or ten of these patients and severe disease in one. The convalescent cohort included six males and four females, with two Hispanic individuals, seven Caucasians, two Asians and one multiracial person. Two doses of either the Pfizer-BioNTech BNT162b2 vaccine (n=8) or the Moderna mRNA-1273 vaccine (n=2) were administered to participants. Post-COVID blood samples from convalescent patients were collected a median of roughly 100 days after diagnosis, with a range of 35 to 161 days. The time from the second vaccine dose to post-vaccine blood sampling had a median of roughly 77 days and ranged from about 14 to 250 days. The cultures were stimulated with overlapping spike peptide pools from SARS-CoV-2 and from the common cold coronaviruses HCoV-NL63, HCoV-OC43 and HCoV-229E. Control cultures received a CEFX viral epitope pool as the positive control, an HIV-1 Nef peptide pool as the negative control, or no peptide. The spike-specific CD4+ TCR repertoire was compared before and after mRNA vaccination in approximately ten COVID-19 convalescent patients and several infection-naive healthy vaccine recipients.

Trimming takes 4 bases from V and 4 bases from J, and the germline ends sit 8 bases apart. Looking up the germline V gene (reference sequence) yields CDR1 DFQATT and CDR2 SNEGSKA. The CDR3 measures 12 amino acids from cysteine to phenylalanine. Only the CDR3 region is kept as DNA, spanning 36 bases read in frame from base 1. The label giving this sample's treatment or condition can be read as: roughly 10-day PBMC culture with coronavirus spike peptide pools or control peptides (ViraFEST assay). The ViraFEST assay was used in the study, in which antigen-specific T cells were expanded with peptide pools and expanded clonotypes were subsequently identified by TCR sequencing. The convalescent patients' positive SARS-CoV-2 PCR tests fell between March and December 2020, which was before the Alpha, Beta and Delta variants emerged in the United States. About 2 million PBMCs per well were cultured in IMDM with approximately 5% human AB serum and roughly 9.3 IU/ml IL-2, plus 10 ug/ml peptide pools. On days 3 and 7, half of the culture medium was replaced with fresh IL-2-containing medium. Once the cells had been in culture for about 10 days, the EasySep CD4+ T cell isolation kit was used to isolate CD4+ T cells by negative selection. Ficoll-Paque Plus gradient centrifugation was used to isolate PBMCs from whole blood, and the isolated PBMCs were then either used fresh or cryopreserved at -140C. In general, triplicate wells were set up for every culture condition.

On the study overall, not on this receptor specifically: Although the median number of SARS-CoV-2-reactive clonotypes went up from roughly 23 after infection to about 38 after vaccination, the increase was not significant. Nearly all vaccine-specific clones in convalescent patients (304 of 307) were mono-reactive for SARS-CoV-2 spike rather than cross-reactive with common cold coronaviruses. Among the post-vaccine SARS-CoV-2-reactive clones in convalescent patients, a median around 90% showed up only after vaccination, which suggests vaccine-specific priming. Relatively few convalescent patients were included in the study, and early timepoints after natural infection were not analyzed.

The chain couples TRBV20-1 to TRBJ1-5; no D gene can be assigned with confidence. Specimen: CD4+ T cells from blood, cultured in vitro, collected after SARS-CoV-2 vaccination. The clonotype was recovered from a human donor who had recovered from COVID-19. The CDR3 region has the sequence CSAKTGNQPQHF. The DNA sequence follows: TGCAGTGCTAAGACGGGGAATCAGCCCCAGCATTTT.